Sequencing of this T cell receptor (beta chain) was carried out in a study of blood T cell repertoires in COVID-19. This clone was picked up one time. Clones were sequenced by immunoSEQ multiplex PCR, and TCRdb holds only the in-frame ones, with some missing. The repertoire holds 270,000 or so clones, with about 90% as singletons. The V gene's germline CDR1 is SGHRS and CDR2 YFSETQ. V gave up 4 bases and J gave up 2 bases; unmatched junction bases: 6. The CDR3 consists of 16 residues. The rearrangement links TRBV5-1 to TRBJ2-5; 12 nucleotides agree with TRBD2. The TCR was taken from a woman aged 30 to 39 with acute COVID-19. The material sequenced was PBMCs or T cells enriched from blood (not recorded which). CDR3 coding DNA: TGCGCCAGCAGCGGGGGACTAGCGGGCGAGCAAGAGACCCAGTACTTC. Encoded protein: CASSGGLAGEQETQYF.